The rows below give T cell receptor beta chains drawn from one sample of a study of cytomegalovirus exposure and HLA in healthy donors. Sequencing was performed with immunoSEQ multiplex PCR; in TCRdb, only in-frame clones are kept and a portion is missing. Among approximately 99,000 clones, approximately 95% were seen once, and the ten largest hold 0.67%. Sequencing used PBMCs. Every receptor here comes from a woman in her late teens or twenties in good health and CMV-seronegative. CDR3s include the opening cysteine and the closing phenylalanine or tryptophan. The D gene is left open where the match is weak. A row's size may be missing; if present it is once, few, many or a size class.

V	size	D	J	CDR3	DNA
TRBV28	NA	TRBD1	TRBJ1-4	CASSVTGVRATNEKLFF	TGTGCCAGCAGCGTGACAGGGGTTCGGGCAACTAATGAAAAACTGTTTTTT
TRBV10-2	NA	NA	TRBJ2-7	CASTFPSTNEQYF	TGCGCCAGCACCTTCCCCTCGACAAACGAGCAGTACTTC
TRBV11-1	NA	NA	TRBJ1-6	CASSLGRDNNSPLHF	TGTGCCAGCAGCTTAGGCCGGGACAACAATTCACCCCTCCACTTT
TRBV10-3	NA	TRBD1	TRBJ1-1	CAISEPRTGGALGAFF	TGTGCCATCAGTGAGCCTAGGACAGGGGGAGCGCTTGGAGCTTTCTTT
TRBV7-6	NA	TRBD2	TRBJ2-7	CASSLPSGGNEQYF	TGTGCCAGCAGCTTACCTAGCGGGGGCAACGAGCAGTACTTC
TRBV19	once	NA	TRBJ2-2	CASRGRQGFSRELFF	TGTGCCAGTAGGGGACGGCAGGGGTTTAGCAGGGAGCTGTTTTTT
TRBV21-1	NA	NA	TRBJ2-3	CASSKESSERGASTDTQYF	TGTGCCAGCAGCAAAGAAAGTTCGGAGCGGGGGGCGAGCACAGATACGCAGTATTTT
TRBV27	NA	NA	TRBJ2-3	CASNKPGRGTDTQYF	TGTGCCAGCAATAAGCCAGGGAGGGGGACAGATACGCAGTATTTT
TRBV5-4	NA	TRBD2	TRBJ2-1	CASSFPSGGNYNEQFF	TGTGCCAGCAGCTTTCCTAGCGGGGGAAATTACAATGAGCAGTTCTTC
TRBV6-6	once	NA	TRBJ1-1	CASSYPGSTEAFF	TGTGCCAGCAGTTACCCGGGGAGCACTGAAGCTTTCTTT
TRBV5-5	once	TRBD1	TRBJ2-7	CASRPWTGSYEQYF	TGTGCCAGCAGGCCCTGGACAGGCTCCTACGAGCAGTACTTC
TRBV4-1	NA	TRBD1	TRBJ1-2	CASSQVPPGQGASNYGYTF	TGCGCCAGCAGCCAGGTGCCCCCGGGACAGGGGGCCTCGAACTATGGCTACACCTTC
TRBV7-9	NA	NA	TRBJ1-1	CASSWDNPSEAFF	TGTGCCAGCAGCTGGGACAATCCTAGTGAAGCTTTCTTT
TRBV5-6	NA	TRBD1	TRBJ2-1	CASSEGQGNNEQFF	TGTGCCAGCAGCGAGGGACAGGGGAACAATGAGCAGTTCTTC
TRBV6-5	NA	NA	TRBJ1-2	CASSPFGQGAYTF	TGTGCCAGCAGCCCTTTTGGACAAGGGGCCTACACCTTC
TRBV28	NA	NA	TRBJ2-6	CASSLRKAVLILTGANVLTF	TGTGCCAGCAGTTTAAGGAAGGCGGTATTGATTCTGACTGGGGCCAACGTCCTGACTTTC
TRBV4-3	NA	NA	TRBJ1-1	CASSQDQASYSEAFF	TGCGCCAGCAGCCAAGATCAGGCCAGTTACTCTGAAGCTTTCTTT
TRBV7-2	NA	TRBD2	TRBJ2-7	CASSLGSGGTSYEQYF	TGTGCCAGCAGCTTAGGAAGCGGGGGGACCTCCTACGAGCAGTACTTC
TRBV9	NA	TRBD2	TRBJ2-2	CASSVVSGGAGGELFF	TGTGCCAGCAGCGTAGTTAGCGGGGGGGCCGGCGGGGAGCTGTTTTTT